This T cell receptor (beta chain) was observed in a study of control samples from healthy donors and cancer patients. With V trimmed by 2 bases and J by 4 bases, 6 bases remained unmatched. The CDR3 loop spans 15 amino acids. Germline V gene lookup returns CDR1 MDHEN and CDR2 SYDVKM. Assay: immunoSEQ multiplex PCR; the TCRdb copy retains only in-frame clones and omits some. Of about 58,000 clones detected, 94% appear once; the ten largest clones hold less than 4%. The sample was blood. V gene TRBV28 combines with J gene TRBJ1-2; TRBD1 aligns across 8 bases. The origin of this receptor is a man under 40 in good health. The CDR3 DNA sequence: TGTGCCAGCAGTTTACCCCATGACAGGGGCTATGGCTACACCTTC. Its protein product is CASSLPHDRGYGYTF.